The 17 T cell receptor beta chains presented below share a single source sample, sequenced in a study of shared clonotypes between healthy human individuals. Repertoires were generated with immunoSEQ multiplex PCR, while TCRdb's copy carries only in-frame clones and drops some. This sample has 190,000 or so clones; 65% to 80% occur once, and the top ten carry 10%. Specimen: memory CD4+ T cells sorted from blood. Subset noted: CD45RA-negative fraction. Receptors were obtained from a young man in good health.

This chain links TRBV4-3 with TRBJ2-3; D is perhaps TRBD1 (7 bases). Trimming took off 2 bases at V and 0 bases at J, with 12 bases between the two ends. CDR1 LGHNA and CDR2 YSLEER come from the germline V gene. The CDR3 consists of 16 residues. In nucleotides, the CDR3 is TGCGCCAGCAGCCAACAGGCGGGACAGAGCACAGATACGCAGTATTTT. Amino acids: CASSQQAGQSTDTQYF.

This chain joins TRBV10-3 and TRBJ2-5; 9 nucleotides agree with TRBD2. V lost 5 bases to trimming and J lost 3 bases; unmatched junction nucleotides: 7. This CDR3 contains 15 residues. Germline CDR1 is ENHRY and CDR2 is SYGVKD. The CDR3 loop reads CAISYASGKEETQYF. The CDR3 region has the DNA TGTGCCATCAGTTATGCTAGCGGGAAGGAAGAGACCCAGTACTTC.

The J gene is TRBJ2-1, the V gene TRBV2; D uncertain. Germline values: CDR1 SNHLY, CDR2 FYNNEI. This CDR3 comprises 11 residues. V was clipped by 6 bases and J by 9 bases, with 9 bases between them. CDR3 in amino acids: CASSRPAEQFF. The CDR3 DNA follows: TGTGCCAGCAGCCGACCCGCTGAGCAGTTCTTC.

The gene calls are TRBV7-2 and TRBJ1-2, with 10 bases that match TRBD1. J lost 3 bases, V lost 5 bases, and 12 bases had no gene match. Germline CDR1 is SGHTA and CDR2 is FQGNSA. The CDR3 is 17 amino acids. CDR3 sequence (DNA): TGTGCCAGCAGCCACCCACCCGGACAGGGGGGTTACTATGGCTACACCTTC. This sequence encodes CASSHPPGQGGYYGYTF.

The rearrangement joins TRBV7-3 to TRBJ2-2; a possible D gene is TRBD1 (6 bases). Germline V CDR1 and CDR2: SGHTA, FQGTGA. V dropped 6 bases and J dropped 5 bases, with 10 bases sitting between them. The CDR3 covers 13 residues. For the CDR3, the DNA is TGTGCCAGCAGGCCTACAGGGACCGGGGAGCTGTTTTTT. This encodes CASRPTGTGELFF.

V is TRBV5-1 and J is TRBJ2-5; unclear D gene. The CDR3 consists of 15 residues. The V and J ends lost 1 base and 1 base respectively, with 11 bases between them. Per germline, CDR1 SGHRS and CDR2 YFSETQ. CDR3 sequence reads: CASSLQPDSQETQYF. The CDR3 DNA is TGCGCCAGCAGCTTGCAGCCAGATAGCCAAGAGACCCAGTACTTC.

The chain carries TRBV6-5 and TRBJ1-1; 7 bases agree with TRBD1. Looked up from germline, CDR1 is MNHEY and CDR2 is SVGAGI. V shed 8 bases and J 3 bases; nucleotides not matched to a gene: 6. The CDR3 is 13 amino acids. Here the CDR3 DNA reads TGTGCCAGCCGCCCGGACAGGTACACTGAAGCTTTCTTT. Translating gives CASRPDRYTEAFF.

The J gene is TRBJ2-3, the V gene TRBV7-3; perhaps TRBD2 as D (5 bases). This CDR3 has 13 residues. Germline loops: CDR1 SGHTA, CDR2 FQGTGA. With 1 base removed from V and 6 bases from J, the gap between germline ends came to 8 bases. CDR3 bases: TGTGCCAGCAGCTTAAATACTAGGGATACGCAGTATTTT. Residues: CASSLNTRDTQYF.

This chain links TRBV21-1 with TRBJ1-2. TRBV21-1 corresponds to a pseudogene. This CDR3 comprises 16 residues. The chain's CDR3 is CASSKVIAGRNYGYTF. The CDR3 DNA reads TGTGCCAGCAGCAAAGTAATCGCGGGCCGGAACTATGGCTACACCTTC.

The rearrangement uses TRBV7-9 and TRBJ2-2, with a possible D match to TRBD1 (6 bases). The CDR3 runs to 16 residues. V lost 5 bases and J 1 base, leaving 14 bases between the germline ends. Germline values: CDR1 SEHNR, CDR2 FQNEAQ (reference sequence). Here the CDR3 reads CASSTSGVWNTGELFF. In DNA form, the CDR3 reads TGTGCCAGCAGCACTTCAGGGGTGTGGAACACCGGGGAGCTGTTTTTT.

The CDR3 nucleotides are TGTGCCAGCACGGTACTAGCGAGACAAGAGACCCAGTACTTC. This translates into CASTVLARQETQYF. V and J are TRBV11-2 and TRBJ2-5, with TRBD2 matching over 7 bases. Germline-derived CDR1 and CDR2 are SGHAT and FQNNGV. V lost 7 bases and J lost 2; bases outside the gene matches: 7. The CDR3 sequence is 14 residues long.

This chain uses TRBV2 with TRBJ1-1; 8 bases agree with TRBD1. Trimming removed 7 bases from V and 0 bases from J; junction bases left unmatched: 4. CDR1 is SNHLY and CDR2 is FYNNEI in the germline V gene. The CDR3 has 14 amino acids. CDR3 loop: CASIWDRMNTEAFF. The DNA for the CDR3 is TGTGCCAGCATTTGGGACAGGATGAACACTGAAGCTTTCTTT.

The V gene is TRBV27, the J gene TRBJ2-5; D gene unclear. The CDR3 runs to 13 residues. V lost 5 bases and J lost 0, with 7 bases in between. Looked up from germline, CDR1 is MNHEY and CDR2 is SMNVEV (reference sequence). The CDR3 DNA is TGTGCCAGCAGTCCACAGTACCAAGAGACCCAGTACTTC. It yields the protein CASSPQYQETQYF.

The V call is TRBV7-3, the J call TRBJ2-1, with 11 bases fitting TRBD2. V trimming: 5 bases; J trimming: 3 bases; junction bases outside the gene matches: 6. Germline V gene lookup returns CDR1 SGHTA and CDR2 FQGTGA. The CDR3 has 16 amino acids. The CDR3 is CASSPWGLADYNEQFF. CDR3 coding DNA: TGTGCCAGCAGCCCATGGGGACTAGCGGACTACAATGAGCAGTTCTTC.

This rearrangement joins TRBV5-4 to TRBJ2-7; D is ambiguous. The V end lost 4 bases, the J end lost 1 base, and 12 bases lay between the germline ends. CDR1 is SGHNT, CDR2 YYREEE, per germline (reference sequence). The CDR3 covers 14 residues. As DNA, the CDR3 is TGTGCCAGCAGCGCATCGGGCGATTCCTACGAGCAGTACTTC. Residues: CASSASGDSYEQYF.

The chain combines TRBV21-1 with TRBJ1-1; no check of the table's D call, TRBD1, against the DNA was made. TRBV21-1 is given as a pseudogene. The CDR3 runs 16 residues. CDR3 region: CASSSHLLRVNTEAFF. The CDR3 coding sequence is TGTGCCAGCAGCTCGCATTTGCTCAGGGTAAACACTGAAGCTTTCTTT.

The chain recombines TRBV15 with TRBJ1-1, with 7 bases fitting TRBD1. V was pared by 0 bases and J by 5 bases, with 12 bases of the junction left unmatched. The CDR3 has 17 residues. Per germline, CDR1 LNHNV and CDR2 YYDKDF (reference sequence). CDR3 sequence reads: CATSRDSPGPGGTEAFF. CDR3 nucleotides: TGTGCCACCAGCAGAGATTCCCCGGGTCCAGGGGGTACTGAAGCTTTCTTT.